This T cell receptor (beta chain) was sequenced for a study of cytotoxic CD8 clonotypes in ibrutinib-treated CLL (dated by TCRdb to about 2021). Some background on the complete study: In this cohort, about 15 patients were treatment-naive and about a dozen were relapsed/refractory, while approximately 18 had unmutated IGHV. Of the 70 to 90 people in the trial, about 25 had longitudinal samples available. The response samples were drawn at a median of approximately twelve months into treatment, with a range of about 6 to 40 months. On average, each sample yielded roughly 260,000 productive templates and over 90,000 productive rearrangements. Partial responses were observed in 24 patients and complete responses in 2; after a median follow-up of 68 months, remission was maintained in some 14 patients and progression was observed in 12. Cryopreserved peripheral blood mononuclear cells were collected at three points: before therapy, at response, and at either sustained remission or disease progression. What the study reported, not specific to this receptor: Public clonotypes were rare and either shrank or stayed stable during treatment, and the rise in clonality at ibrutinib response reflected expansion of private clonotypes. Clonality increased at ibrutinib response, stayed stable in sustained remission, and fell back toward baseline at progression. Baseline clonality exceeded that of age-matched healthy donors and correlated strongly with circulating CD8+ T-cell counts. Sampling times were not matched between patients in sustained remission and patients whose disease was progressing, and lymph node repertoires were not examined.

The cysteine opens and the phenylalanine closes a CDR3 of 14 amino acids. Of the read, only the CDR3 DNA is kept; its 42 bases are in frame from base 1. For TCR beta library preparation, roughly 2.1 micrograms of genomic DNA were isolated from cryopreserved PBMCs. Longitudinal blood samples from CLL patients on ibrutinib monotherapy were analyzed using high-throughput TCR beta sequencing. The patients took part in an open-label, single-center phase 2 trial of ibrutinib monotherapy. A note on this clone: The target of this receptor is not known. It has no much larger one-base neighbor in the sample; base qualities were not kept.

The goal of deep resolution MiSeq sequencing was a depth between 1 in 1 million and 1 in 200,000 T cells, and coverage averaged 10x per clonotype. The immunoSEQ hsTCRB Kit was used to generate the TCR beta libraries. Concerning the study's data processing: Data were analyzed with ImmunoSEQ Data Assistant and ImmunoSEQ Analyzer, with V, D and J genes assigned per IMGT definitions. Clonality was computed as one minus normalized Shannon entropy of productive rearrangement frequencies, ranging from 0 to 1. Only overrepresented clonotypes making up at least 0.05% of the repertoire of each patient were included in the public clonotype analysis. Some 14 age-matched healthy donor repertoires from immuneACCESS served as clonality controls. Sourced from immuneACCESS, this table was stored by TCRdb with only in-frame sequences that have V and J called. A share of the clones is absent; for the studies checked, an unresolved V gene accounts for under half, and the remainder has no known explanation. That table is the source of V, J and clone size, and D and trimming were worked out from the DNA. A total of about 21,000 clones appear in this sample, over 75% of them only once. The ten largest clonotypes hold 5.5% to 6% of the sample.

The TCR sequence derives from a human donor with chronic lymphocytic leukemia. The rearranged chain carries TRBV21-1 and TRBJ2-7; the table assigns TRBD1, which was not confirmed against the DNA. TRBV21-1 is noted as a pseudogene. Sequenced here: PBMCs, sampled before ibrutinib treatment. The CDR3 amino acid sequence is: CASEGTGGSYEQYF. The DNA reads TGTGCCAGCGAGGGGACAGGGGGTTCCTACGAGCAGTACTTC.